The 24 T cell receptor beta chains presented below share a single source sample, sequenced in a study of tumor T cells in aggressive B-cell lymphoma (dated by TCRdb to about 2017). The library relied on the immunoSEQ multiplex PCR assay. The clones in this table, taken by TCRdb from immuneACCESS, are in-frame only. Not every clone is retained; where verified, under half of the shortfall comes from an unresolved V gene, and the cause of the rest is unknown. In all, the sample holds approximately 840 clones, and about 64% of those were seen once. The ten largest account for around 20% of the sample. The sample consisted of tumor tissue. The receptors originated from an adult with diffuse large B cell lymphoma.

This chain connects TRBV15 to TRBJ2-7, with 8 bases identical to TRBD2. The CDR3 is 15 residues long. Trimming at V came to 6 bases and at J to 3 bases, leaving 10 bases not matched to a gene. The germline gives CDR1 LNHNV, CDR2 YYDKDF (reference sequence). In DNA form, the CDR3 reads TGTGCCACCAGTGTGTTGGTCGGGGGGGGCTACGAGCAGTACTTC. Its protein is CATSVLVGGGYEQYF.

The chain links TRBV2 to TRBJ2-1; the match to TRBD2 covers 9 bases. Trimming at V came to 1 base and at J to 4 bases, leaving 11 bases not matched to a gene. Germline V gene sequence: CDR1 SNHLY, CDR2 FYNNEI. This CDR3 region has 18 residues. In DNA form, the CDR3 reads TGTGCCAGCAGTGAAGGTGGCGGGGGGGCCAACGGATACAATGAGCAGTTCTTC. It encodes CASSEGGGGANGYNEQFF.

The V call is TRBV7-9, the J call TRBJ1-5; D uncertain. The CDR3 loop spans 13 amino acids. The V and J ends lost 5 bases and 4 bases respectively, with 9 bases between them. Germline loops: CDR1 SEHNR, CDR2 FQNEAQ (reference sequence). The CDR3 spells CASSPAGNQPQHF. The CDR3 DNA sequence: TGTGCCAGCAGCCCGGCGGGAAATCAGCCCCAGCATTTT. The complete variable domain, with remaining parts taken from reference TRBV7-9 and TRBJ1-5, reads DTGVSQNPRHKITKRGQNVTFRCDPISEHNRLYWYRQTLGQGPEFLTYFQNEAQLEKSRLLSDRFSAERPKGSFSTLEIQRTEQGDSAMYLCASSPAGNQPQHFGDGTRLSIL.

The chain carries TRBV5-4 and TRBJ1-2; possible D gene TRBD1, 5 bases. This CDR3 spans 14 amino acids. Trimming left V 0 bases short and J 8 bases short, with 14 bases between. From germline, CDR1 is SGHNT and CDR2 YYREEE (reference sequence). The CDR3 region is CASSLDYQGLGYTF. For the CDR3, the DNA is TGTGCCAGCAGCTTGGATTACCAGGGATTAGGCTACACCTTC.

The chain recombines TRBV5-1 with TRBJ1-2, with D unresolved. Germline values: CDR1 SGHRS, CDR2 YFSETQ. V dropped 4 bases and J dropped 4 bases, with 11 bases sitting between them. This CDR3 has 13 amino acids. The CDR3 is CASSPTAGYGYTF. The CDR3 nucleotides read TGCGCCAGCAGCCCGACTGCTGGCTATGGCTACACCTTC.

This CDR3 is CASSPGDGDGYTF. The CDR3 DNA sequence: TGCGCCAGCAGCCCGGGGGACGGTGATGGCTACACCTTC. The chain recombines TRBV5-1 with TRBJ1-2; tentative D call: TRBD1 (5 bases). Germline CDR1 SGHRS, CDR2 YFSETQ. The V and J ends lost 4 bases and 6 bases respectively, with 13 bases between them. The CDR3 contains 13 residues.

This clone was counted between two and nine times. CDR3 sequence: CASSRGTGRDGYTF. The CDR3 nucleotides read TGTGCCAGCAGCCGCGGGACAGGTAGAGATGGCTACACCTTC. V gene TRBV5-5 combines with J gene TRBJ1-2; 8 bases are a match to TRBD1. This CDR3 is 14 amino acids long. Trimming removed 4 bases from V and 6 bases from J; junction bases left unmatched: 8. In germline, CDR1 is SGHKS, CDR2 YYEKEE (reference sequence).

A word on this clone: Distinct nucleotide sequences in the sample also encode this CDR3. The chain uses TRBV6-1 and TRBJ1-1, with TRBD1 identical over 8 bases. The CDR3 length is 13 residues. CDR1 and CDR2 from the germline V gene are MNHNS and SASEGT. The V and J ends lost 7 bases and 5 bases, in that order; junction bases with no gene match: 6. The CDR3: CASNPTGATEAFF. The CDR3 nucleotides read TGTGCCAGCAATCCGACAGGGGCTACTGAAGCTTTCTTT.

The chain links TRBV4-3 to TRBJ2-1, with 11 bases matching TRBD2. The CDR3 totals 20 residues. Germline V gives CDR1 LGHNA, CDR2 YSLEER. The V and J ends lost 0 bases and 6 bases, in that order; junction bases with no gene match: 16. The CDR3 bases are TGCGCCAGCAGCCAAGATAGGGCCACTAGCGGGGGCCTAAAAGGCAATGAGCAGTTCTTC. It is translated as CASSQDRATSGGLKGNEQFF.

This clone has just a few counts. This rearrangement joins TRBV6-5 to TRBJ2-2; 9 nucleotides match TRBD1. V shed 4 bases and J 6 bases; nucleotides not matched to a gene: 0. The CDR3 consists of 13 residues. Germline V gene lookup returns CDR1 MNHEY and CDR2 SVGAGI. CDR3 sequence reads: CASSWTGAGELFF. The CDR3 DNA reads TGTGCCAGCAGTTGGACAGGGGCCGGGGAGCTGTTTTTT.

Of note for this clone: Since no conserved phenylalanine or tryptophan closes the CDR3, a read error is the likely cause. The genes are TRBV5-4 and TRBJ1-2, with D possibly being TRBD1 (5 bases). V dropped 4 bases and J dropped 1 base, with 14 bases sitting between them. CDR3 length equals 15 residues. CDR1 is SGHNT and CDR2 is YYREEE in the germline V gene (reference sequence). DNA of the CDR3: TGTGCCAGCAGCGCCGGCGGGGGGTTTAACTATGGCTACACCCTC. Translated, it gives CASSAGGGFNYGYTL.

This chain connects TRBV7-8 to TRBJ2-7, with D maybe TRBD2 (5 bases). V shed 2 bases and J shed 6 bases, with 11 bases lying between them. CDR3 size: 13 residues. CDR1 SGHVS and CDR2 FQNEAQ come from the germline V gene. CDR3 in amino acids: CASSLITEGEQYF. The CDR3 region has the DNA TGTGCCAGCAGCTTAATTACAGAGGGCGAGCAGTACTTC.

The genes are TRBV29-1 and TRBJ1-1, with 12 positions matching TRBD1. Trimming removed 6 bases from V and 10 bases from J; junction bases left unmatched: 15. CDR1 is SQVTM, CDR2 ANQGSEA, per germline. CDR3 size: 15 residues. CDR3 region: CSVTFSGTGGWGAFF. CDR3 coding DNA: TGCAGCGTCACTTTTTCCGGGACAGGGGGCTGGGGAGCTTTCTTT.

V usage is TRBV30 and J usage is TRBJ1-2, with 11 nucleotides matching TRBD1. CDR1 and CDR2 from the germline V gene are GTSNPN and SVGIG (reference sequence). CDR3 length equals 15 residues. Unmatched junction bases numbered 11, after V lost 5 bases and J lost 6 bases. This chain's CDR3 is CAWYDPGQGVDGYTF. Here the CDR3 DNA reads TGTGCCTGGTATGATCCGGGACAGGGGGTCGATGGCTACACCTTC. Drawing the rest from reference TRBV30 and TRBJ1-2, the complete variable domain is SQTIHQWPATLVQPVGSPLSLECTVEGTSNPNLYWYRQAAGRGLQLLFYSVGIGQISSEVPQNLSASRPQDRQFILSSKKLLLSDSGFYLCAWYDPGQGVDGYTFGSGTRLTVV.

The CDR3 bases are TGTGCCTGGAGTCAAGCGGGAGGAGAGACCCAGTACTTC. This translates into CAWSQAGGETQYF. The chain employs TRBV30 and TRBJ2-5; 9 positions match TRBD2. The germline V gene has CDR1 GTSNPN and CDR2 SVGIG (reference sequence). CDR3 length: 13 amino acids. The trim removed 2 bases at V and 4 bases at J, leaving 2 bases unmatched. The full variable domain, completed using reference TRBV30 and TRBJ2-5, is SQTIHQWPATLVQPVGSPLSLECTVEGTSNPNLYWYRQAAGRGLQLLFYSVGIGQISSEVPQNLSASRPQDRQFILSSKKLLLSDSGFYLCAWSQAGGETQYFGPGTRLLVL.

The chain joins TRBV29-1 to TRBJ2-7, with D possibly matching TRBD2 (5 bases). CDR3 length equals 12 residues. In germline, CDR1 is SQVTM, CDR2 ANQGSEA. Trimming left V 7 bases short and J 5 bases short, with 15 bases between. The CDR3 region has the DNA TGCAGCGGAGGGAAATCGAACAACGAGCAGTACTTC. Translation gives CSGGKSNNEQYF.

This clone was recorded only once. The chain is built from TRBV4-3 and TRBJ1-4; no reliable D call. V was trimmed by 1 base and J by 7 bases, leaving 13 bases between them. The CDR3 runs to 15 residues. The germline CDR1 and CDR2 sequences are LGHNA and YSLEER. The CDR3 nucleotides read TGCGCCAGCAGCCAAGTGCCAGGATACGGTGAAAAACTGTTTTTT. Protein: CASSQVPGYGEKLFF.

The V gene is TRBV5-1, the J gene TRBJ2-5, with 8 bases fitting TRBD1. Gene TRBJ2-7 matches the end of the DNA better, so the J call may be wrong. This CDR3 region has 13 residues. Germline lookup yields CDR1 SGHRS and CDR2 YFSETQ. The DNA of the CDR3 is TGCGCCAGCAGCCGGGACAGGTTCTACGAGCAGTACTTC. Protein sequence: CASSRDRFYEQYF.

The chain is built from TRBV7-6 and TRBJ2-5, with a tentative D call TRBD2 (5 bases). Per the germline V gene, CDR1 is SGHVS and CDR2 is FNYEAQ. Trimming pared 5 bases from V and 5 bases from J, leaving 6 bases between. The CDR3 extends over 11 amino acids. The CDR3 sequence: CASSPGETQYF. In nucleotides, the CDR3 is TGTGCCAGCAGCCCGGGGGAGACCCAGTACTTC.

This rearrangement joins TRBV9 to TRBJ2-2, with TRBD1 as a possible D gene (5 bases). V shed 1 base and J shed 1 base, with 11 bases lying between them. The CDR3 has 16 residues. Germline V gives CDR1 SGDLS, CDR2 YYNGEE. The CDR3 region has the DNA TGTGCCAGCAGCGTAACAGGCGCCCGGAACACCGGGGAGCTGTTTTTT. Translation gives CASSVTGARNTGELFF.

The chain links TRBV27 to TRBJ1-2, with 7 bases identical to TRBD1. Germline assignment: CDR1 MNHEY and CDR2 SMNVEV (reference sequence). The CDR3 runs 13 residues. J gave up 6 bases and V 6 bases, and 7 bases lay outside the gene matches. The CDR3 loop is CASSLTGDHGYTF. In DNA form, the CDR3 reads TGTGCCAGCAGCCTAACAGGGGACCATGGCTACACCTTC.

As DNA, the CDR3 is TGTGCCAGCAGTCTTACAGGGGGCTCTAAGCGGACCCAGTACTTC. Translated: CASSLTGGSKRTQYF. The rearrangement uses TRBV6-5 and TRBJ2-5; 9 bases match TRBD1. Germline V gene data show CDR1 as MNHEY and CDR2 as SVGAGI. Trimming took 5 bases from V and 7 from J; bases not matched to a gene: 11. CDR3 length: 15 residues.

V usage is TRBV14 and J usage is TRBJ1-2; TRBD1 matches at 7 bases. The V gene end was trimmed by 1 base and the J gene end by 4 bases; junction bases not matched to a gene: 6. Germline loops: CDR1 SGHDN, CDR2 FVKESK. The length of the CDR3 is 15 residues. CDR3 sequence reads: CASSQGGGGGYGYTF. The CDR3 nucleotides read TGTGCCAGCAGCCAAGGAGGGGGCGGAGGCTATGGCTACACCTTC. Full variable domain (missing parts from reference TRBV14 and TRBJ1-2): EAGVTQFPSHSVIEKGQTVTLRCDPISGHDNLYWYRRVMGKEIKFLLHFVKESKQDESGMPNNRFLAERTGGTYSTLKVQPAELEDSGVYFCASSQGGGGGYGYTFGSGTRLTVV.

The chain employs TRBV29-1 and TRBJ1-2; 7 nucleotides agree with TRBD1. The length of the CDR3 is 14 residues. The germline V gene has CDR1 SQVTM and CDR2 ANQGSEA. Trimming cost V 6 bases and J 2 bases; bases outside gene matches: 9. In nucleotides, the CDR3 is TGCAGCGTCGATGACAGGGTTGAGAACTATGGCTACACCTTC. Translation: CSVDDRVENYGYTF.